This record covers a single T cell receptor (beta chain). The sample originates from a study of CD8+ T cells in alopecia areata. Across the whole study: Twice daily, treated patients received 5 to 10 mg of oral tofacitinib.

CDR3 length equals 15 residues. Germline V gives CDR1 GTSNPN, CDR2 SVGIG (reference sequence). The V end lost 2 bases, the J end lost 4 bases, and 14 bases lay between the germline ends. The treatment here: oral pan-JAK inhibitor, 5-10 mg twice daily. RNA, once extracted, was reverse transcribed into cDNA for use as the sequencing template. Repertoires were generated with immunoSEQ multiplex PCR, while TCRdb's copy carries only in-frame clones and drops some. The sample carries some 190,000 clones, 45% to 75% recorded once. V gene TRBV30 combines with J gene TRBJ2-2; TRBD1 is a possible D gene (6 bases). This clonotype originated in a human donor with alopecia areata. The sequencing used CD4+ T cells sorted from blood, collected at week 4, from a patient treated with tofacitinib. The CDR3 region is CAWSPTDRITGELFF. The CDR3 region has the DNA TGTGCCTGGAGTCCTACGGACAGAATCACCGGGGAGCTGTTTTTT.